This is a list of T cell receptor beta chains from one sample in a study of blood T cell repertoires in COVID-19. Assay used: immunoSEQ multiplex PCR; TCRdb lists only in-frame clones, some missing. The sample shows 150,000 to 200,000 clones, 70% to 90% of them seen only once. The sequencing input was peripheral blood. Receptors originate from a woman in her sixties or seventies with acute or convalescent COVID-19. The CDR3 runs from the conserved cysteine through the conserved F or W. Each record gives: V gene, D gene, clone size, J gene, CDR3 DNA, CDR3 protein. D genes are given only for firm matches. Only some rows state a clone size, as once, few, many or a class for expanded clones.

TRBV27,TRBD1,NA,TRBJ1-5,TGTGCCAGCAGTGAAGGCCGGGACAGGGTCAATCAGCCCCAGCATTTT,CASSEGRDRVNQPQHF
TRBV6-5,TRBD2,NA,TRBJ2-7,TGTGCCAGCAGCCTCAGCGGGATTAGCTCCTACGAGCAGTACTTC,CASSLSGISSYEQYF
TRBV5-1,TRBD1,once,TRBJ1-1,TGCGCCAGCACCCTTGCCGGGACAGTGAACACTGAAGCTTTCTTT,CASTLAGTVNTEAFF
TRBV5-4,NA,NA,TRBJ1-2,TGTGCCAGCAGCTTGGTTCCAGAAGTTAACTATGGCTACACCTTC,CASSLVPEVNYGYTF
TRBV6-1,NA,NA,TRBJ2-7,TGTGCCAGCAGTGAGCTAGCCTACGAGCAGTACTTC,CASSELAYEQYF
TRBV7-2,TRBD1,NA,TRBJ1-3,TGTGCCAGCAGCTTACGGGCAGGGGGTACTGGAAACACCATATATTTT,CASSLRAGGTGNTIYF
TRBV2,NA,NA,TRBJ1-1,TGTGCCAGCAGTGATCGGGGGGAAGTTACTGAAGCTTTCTTT,CASSDRGEVTEAFF
TRBV6-5,NA,few,TRBJ1-1,TGTGCCAGCAGTTTTACAGGGACCCACACTGAAGCTTTCTTT,CASSFTGTHTEAFF
TRBV5-1,TRBD1,NA,TRBJ2-2,TGCGCCAGCAGCTTAGGGGACAGGGCCACCGGGGAGCTGTTTTTT,CASSLGDRATGELFF
TRBV18,TRBD1,NA,TRBJ1-2,TGTGCCAGCTCACCGGGACAGGGTTTGGGCGGCTACACCTTC,CASSPGQGLGGYTF
TRBV28,NA,NA,TRBJ2-3,TGTGCCAGCAGTTTAAACAGCGGAAACGAAGATACGCAGTATTTT,CASSLNSGNEDTQYF
TRBV5-6,TRBD1,NA,TRBJ1-5,TGTGCCAGCAGCTTGAGGGCCGGGACAGCGTATAGCAATCAGCCCCAGCATTTT,CASSLRAGTAYSNQPQHF
TRBV18,TRBD1,once,TRBJ2-7,TGTGCCAGCTCAGACACCCGGGACAGGGGTCGGTACGAGCAGTACTTC,CASSDTRDRGRYEQYF
TRBV7-9,NA,NA,TRBJ1-2,TGTGCCAGCAGCCTGCAGGCCCGCTATGGCTACACCTTC,CASSLQARYGYTF
TRBV4-3,NA,few,TRBJ1-6,TGCGCCAGCAGCCAGGATAGCGCAATTTATAATTCACCCCTCCACTTT,CASSQDSAIYNSPLHF
TRBV29-1,TRBD1,few,TRBJ1-1,TGCAGCGTCGCGGCAGGGGGCCTCATGAACACTGAAGCTTTCTTT,CSVAAGGLMNTEAFF
TRBV5-6,NA,NA,TRBJ1-6,TGTGCCAGCAGCCCCAATGGGGGGGCGCCTTATAATTCACCCCTCCACTTT,CASSPNGGAPYNSPLHF
TRBV6-6,TRBD2,NA,TRBJ2-1,TGTGCCAGCAGTCCCCGGACTAGCGGGAGGGTCCTTTCCTACAATGAGCAGTTCTTC,CASSPRTSGRVLSYNEQFF
TRBV6-5,TRBD1,NA,TRBJ2-7,TGTGCCAGCACGATCGGGACAGGGACATTCTACGAGCAGTACTTC,CASTIGTGTFYEQYF
TRBV12-3/TRBV12-4,TRBD1,NA,TRBJ1-2,TGTGCCAGCAGTCCAGACAGGGGAATTGGCTACACCTTC,CASSPDRGIGYTF
TRBV5-6,NA,few,TRBJ1-1,TGTGCCAGCAGCTTTCTAAAATCCGGGAACACTGAAGCTTTCTTT,CASSFLKSGNTEAFF
TRBV6-6,NA,NA,TRBJ1-6,TGTGCCAGCAGCCAGCAAGGGGGTTCACCCCTCCACTTT,CASSQQGGSPLHF
TRBV28,NA,NA,TRBJ1-1,TGTGCCAGCAGTTTAGTCTCTGAAGCTTTCTTT,CASSLVSEAFF
TRBV27,TRBD2,NA,TRBJ2-7,TGTGCCAGCAGTTTATCAAAGGCCCCGGGAGGAGGCTACGAGCAGTACTTC,CASSLSKAPGGGYEQYF
TRBV7-2,NA,NA,TRBJ2-7,TGTGCCAGCAGTCCTTGGAGGGGCGACTCCTACGAGCAGTACTTC,CASSPWRGDSYEQYF
TRBV28,TRBD1,NA,TRBJ1-5,TGTGCCAGCAGGGGCAGGGGGCTCTACCAGCCCCAGCATTTT,CASRGRGLYQPQHF
TRBV6-2/TRBV6-3,TRBD2,few,TRBJ2-7,TGTGCCAGCAGCCTAGCGGGGGGGGAGATCTACGAGCAGTACTTC,CASSLAGGEIYEQYF
TRBV30,NA,NA,TRBJ1-1,TGTGCCTGGAGTGTAGTGGGGGGGGGCACTGAAGCTTTCTTT,CAWSVVGGGTEAFF
TRBV12-3/TRBV12-4,NA,NA,TRBJ1-2,TGTGCCAGCAGTTTTACAGGCAACTATGGCTACACCTTC,CASSFTGNYGYTF
TRBV11-1,TRBD1,NA,TRBJ2-7,TGTGCCAGCAGCCCCCGGACAGGGAACTACGAGCAGTACTTC,CASSPRTGNYEQYF
TRBV25-1,NA,NA,TRBJ1-2,TGTGCCAGCAGTGATCAATGGACAGATGGCTACACCTTC,CASSDQWTDGYTF
TRBV21-1,NA,NA,TRBJ1-6,TGTGCCAGCAGCAAAGATGCCGTGCGGGGACAGCTAAATAATTCACCCCTCCACTTT,CASSKDAVRGQLNNSPLHF
TRBV12-3/TRBV12-4,NA,NA,TRBJ1-1,TGTGCCAGCAGTTTTGTTCGCGGTGAAGCTTTCTTT,CASSFVRGEAFF
TRBV5-6,NA,NA,TRBJ2-3,TGTGCCAGCAGCTTCCTTCTGACTTCTAGCACAGATACGCAGTATTTT,CASSFLLTSSTDTQYF
TRBV18,TRBD1,few,TRBJ2-7,TGTGCCAGCTCACCAGGGACAGGGGGTTACGAGCAGTACTTC,CASSPGTGGYEQYF
TRBV6-1,NA,NA,TRBJ1-4,TGTGCCAGCAGTGAACTCACAGTACTTGAAAAACTGTTTTTT,CASSELTVLEKLFF
TRBV15,NA,NA,TRBJ2-3,TGTGCCACCAGCAGCTATAGGAGCACGCTTACGCAGTATTTT,CATSSYRSTLTQYF
TRBV9,NA,NA,TRBJ1-6,TGTGCCAGCAGCGTACAGGCCTTGGATTCACCCCTCCACTTT,CASSVQALDSPLHF
TRBV11-2,NA,NA,TRBJ1-3,TGTGCCAGCGACAGTGGGGTTTGGGCCTCCTCTGGAAACACCATATATTTT,CASDSGVWASSGNTIYF
TRBV7-9,NA,NA,TRBJ1-1,TGTGCCAGCAGCGCAGATTGGACTGAAGCTTTCTTT,CASSADWTEAFF
TRBV11-2,TRBD2,NA,TRBJ2-3,TGTGCCAGCAGCTTAGTACTAGCGGGGGGGAGGGATACGCAGTATTTT,CASSLVLAGGRDTQYF
TRBV6-2/TRBV6-3,NA,NA,TRBJ2-4,TGTGCCAGCAGTTACAGGGAGAACATTCAGTACTTC,CASSYRENIQYF
TRBV27,NA,NA,TRBJ2-4,TGTGCCAGCAGGGGATCCTCCGGACAGCTTCAGTACTTC,CASRGSSGQLQYF
TRBV19,TRBD2,NA,TRBJ2-3,TGTGCCAGTAGCGCTAGCGGGGGGCGCACAGATACGCAGTATTTT,CASSASGGRTDTQYF
TRBV19,TRBD2,NA,TRBJ2-3,TGTGCCAGTAGTATAAGCGGGAGTGGGGGCACAGATACGCAGTATTTT,CASSISGSGGTDTQYF
TRBV7-8,NA,NA,TRBJ1-1,TGTGCCAGCAGCCCGCTAGGACAGCTGAACACTGAAGCTTTCTTT,CASSPLGQLNTEAFF
TRBV6-2/TRBV6-3,NA,NA,TRBJ1-5,TGTGCCAGCAGTTACTCCGGGGCGGCACAGGGCATAAATCAGCCCCAGCATTTT,CASSYSGAAQGINQPQHF